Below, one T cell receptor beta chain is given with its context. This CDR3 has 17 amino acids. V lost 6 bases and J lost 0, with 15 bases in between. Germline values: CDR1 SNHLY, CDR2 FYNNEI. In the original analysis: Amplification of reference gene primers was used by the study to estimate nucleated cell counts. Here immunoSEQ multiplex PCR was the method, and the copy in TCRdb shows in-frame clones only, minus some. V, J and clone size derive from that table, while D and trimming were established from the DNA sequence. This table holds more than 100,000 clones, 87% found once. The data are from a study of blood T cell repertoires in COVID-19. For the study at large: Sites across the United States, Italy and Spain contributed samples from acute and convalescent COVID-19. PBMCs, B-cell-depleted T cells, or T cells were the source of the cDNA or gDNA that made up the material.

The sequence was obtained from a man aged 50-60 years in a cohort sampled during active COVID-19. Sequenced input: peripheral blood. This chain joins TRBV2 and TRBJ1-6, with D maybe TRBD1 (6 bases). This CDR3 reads CASSSGQTGSYNSPLHF. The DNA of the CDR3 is TGTGCCAGCAGCTCCGGACAGACCGGCTCCTATAATTCACCCCTCCACTTT.